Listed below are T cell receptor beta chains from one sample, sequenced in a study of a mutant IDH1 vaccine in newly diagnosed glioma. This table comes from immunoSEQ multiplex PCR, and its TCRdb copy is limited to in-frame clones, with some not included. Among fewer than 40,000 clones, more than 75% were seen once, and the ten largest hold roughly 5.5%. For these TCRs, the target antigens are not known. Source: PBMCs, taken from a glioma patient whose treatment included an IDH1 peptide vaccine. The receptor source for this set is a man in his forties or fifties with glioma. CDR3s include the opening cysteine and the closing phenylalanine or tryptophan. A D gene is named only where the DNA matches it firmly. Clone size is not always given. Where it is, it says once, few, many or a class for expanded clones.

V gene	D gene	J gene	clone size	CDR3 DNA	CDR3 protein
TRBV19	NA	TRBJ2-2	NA	TGTGCCAGTAGGAGGACCGACACCGGGGAGCTGTTTTTT	CASRRTDTGELFF
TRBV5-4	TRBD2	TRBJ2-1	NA	TGTGCCAGCTCAAGCGGGACTAGTCTCCCGGGCTACAATGAGCAGTTCTTC	CASSSGTSLPGYNEQFF
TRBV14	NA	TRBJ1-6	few	TGTGCCAGCAGTTCAAGCCCACGGGCAGGGGCTATAAGGTCACCCCTCCACTTT	CASSSSPRAGAIRSPLHF
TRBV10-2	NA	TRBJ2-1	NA	TGCGCCAGCAGTGATGGGGTCGTGGAGCAGTTCTTC	CASSDGVVEQFF
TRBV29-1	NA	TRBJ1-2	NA	TGCAGCGTGGCAGACCTGGTAGGGCACTATGGCTACACCTTC	CSVADLVGHYGYTF
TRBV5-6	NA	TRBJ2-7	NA	TGTGCCAGCAGCCGGGCCCTCAGGGACGTAACCTACGAGCAGTACTTC	CASSRALRDVTYEQYF
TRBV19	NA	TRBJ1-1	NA	TGTGCCAGTATGGCCTCTAGAGGGGGGATTATGAACACTGAAGCTTTCTTT	CASMASRGGIMNTEAFF
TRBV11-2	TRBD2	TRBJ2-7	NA	TGTGCCAGCAGCTCAACCGGGACTAGCGGGGACTACGAGCAGTACTTC	CASSSTGTSGDYEQYF
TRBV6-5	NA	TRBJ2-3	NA	TGTGCCAGCAGTGTACAGGGACAAAGCACAGATACGCAGTATTTT	CASSVQGQSTDTQYF
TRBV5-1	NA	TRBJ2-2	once	TGCGCCAGCAGCTTGTCGGTGGGTGCAGGGTCGAGGACCGGGGAGCTGTTTTTT	CASSLSVGAGSRTGELFF
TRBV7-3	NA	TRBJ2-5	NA	TGTGCCAGCAGCTTAACCTCAGCCACCAATCAAGAGACCCAGTACTTC	CASSLTSATNQETQYF
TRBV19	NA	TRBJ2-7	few	TGTGCCAGTAGTAACACCCTCGGGACATACTACGAGCAGTACTTC	CASSNTLGTYYEQYF
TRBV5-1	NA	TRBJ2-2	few	TGCGCCAGCACAGAGATTTCAGGGGAAACCGGGGAGCTGTTTTTT	CASTEISGETGELFF
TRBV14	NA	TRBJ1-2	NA	TGTGCCAGCAGCCAAGGAAGTTTTTCACCGGTCTATGGCTACACCTTC	CASSQGSFSPVYGYTF
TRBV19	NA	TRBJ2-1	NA	TGTGCCAGTAGTATCTCCTACGGGGGCACATACAATGAGCAGTTCTTC	CASSISYGGTYNEQFF
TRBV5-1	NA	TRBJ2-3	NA	TGCGCCAGCAGCTTAATGGGGTATAGCACAGATACGCAGTATTTT	CASSLMGYSTDTQYF
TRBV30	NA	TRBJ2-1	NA	TGTGCCTGGAGGCAGGGCACCAGCTCCTACAATGAGCAGTTCTTC	CAWRQGTSSYNEQFF
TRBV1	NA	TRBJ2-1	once	TGCACCAGCAGCCAAGACCCCAAGATTGCGGGGGGGAGCTCCTACAATGAGCAGTTCTTC	CTSSQDPKIAGGSSYNEQFF
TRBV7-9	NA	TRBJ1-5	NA	TGTGCCAGCAGCTTAACATCGGGGAGTCAGCCCCAGCATTTT	CASSLTSGSQPQHF
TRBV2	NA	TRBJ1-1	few	TGTGCCAGCAGCCTCGGACACAACACTGAAGCTTTCTTT	CASSLGHNTEAFF
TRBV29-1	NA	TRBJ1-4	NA	TGCAGCGGAAGGGGTTCTAATGAAAAACTGTTTTTT	CSGRGSNEKLFF
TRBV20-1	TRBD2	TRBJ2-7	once	TGCAGTAGCGGGGGGGCGTACGAGCAGTACTTC	CSSGGAYEQYF
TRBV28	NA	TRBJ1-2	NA	TGTGCCAGCAGTTCACAGGCGAGAGGGATCTATGGCTACACCTTC	CASSSQARGIYGYTF
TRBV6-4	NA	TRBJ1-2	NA	TGTGCCAGCAGTGACTCTGGCCGTAACTATGGCTACACCTTC	CASSDSGRNYGYTF
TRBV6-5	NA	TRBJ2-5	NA	TGTGCCAGCAGTTCTTGGGAGACCCAGTACTTC	CASSSWETQYF
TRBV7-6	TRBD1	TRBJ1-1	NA	TGTGCCAGCAGCTTAAGGGACAGAGGTACTGAAGCTTTCTTT	CASSLRDRGTEAFF
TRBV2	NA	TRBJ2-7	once	TGTGCCAGCAGCCATAGGACAAGCTACGAGCAGTACTTC	CASSHRTSYEQYF
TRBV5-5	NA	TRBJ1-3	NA	TGTGCCAGCAGCTTGGCGACACGCTCTGGAAACACCATATATTTT	CASSLATRSGNTIYF
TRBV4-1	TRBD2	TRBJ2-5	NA	TGCGCCAGCAGCCAAGATCAGTCCCCGGGGGGGGAGACCCAGTACTTC	CASSQDQSPGGETQYF
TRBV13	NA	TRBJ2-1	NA	TGTGCCAGCAGCTTAAAACCCCTTGGGAACAATGAGCAGTTCTTC	CASSLKPLGNNEQFF
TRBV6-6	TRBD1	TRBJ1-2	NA	TGTGCCACCAAACTAGGACAGGAGGCTTCCTATGGCTACACCTTC	CATKLGQEASYGYTF
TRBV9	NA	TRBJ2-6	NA	TGTGCCAGCAGCAACGCGGGGACTGGGGCCAACGTCCTGACTTTC	CASSNAGTGANVLTF
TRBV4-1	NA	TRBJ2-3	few	TGCGCCAGCAGCCGACTGTACAGCACAGATACGCAGTATTTT	CASSRLYSTDTQYF
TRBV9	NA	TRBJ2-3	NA	TGTGCCAGCAGCGTAGGGGGACTTGACACAGATACGCAGTATTTT	CASSVGGLDTDTQYF
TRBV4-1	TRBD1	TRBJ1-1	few	TGCGCCAGCGGACGACAGGGAGGCCTTCAAGCTTTCTTT	CASGRQGGLQAFF
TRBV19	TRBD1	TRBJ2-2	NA	TGTGCCAGTAAGGGACAGGGGATCGGGGAGCTGTTTTTT	CASKGQGIGELFF
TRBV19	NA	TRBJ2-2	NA	TGTGCCAGTAGTATAGTGGCACAGGTCAACACCGGGGAGCTGTTTTTT	CASSIVAQVNTGELFF
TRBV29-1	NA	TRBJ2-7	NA	TGCAGCGTTGAAGAAGAGGGATCCTACGAGCAGTACTTC	CSVEEEGSYEQYF
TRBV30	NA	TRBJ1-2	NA	TGTGCCTGGGGGACCCACCGCTACACCTTC	CAWGTHRYTF
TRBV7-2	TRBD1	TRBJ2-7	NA	TGTGCCAGCAGCTCCCACGGACAGGGAATAGAGCAGTACTTC	CASSSHGQGIEQYF
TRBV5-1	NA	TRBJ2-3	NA	TGCGCCAGCAGCTTGGGCGAGGGAACTACGCAGTATTTT	CASSLGEGTTQYF
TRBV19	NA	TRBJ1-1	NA	TGTGCCAGTAGTATAGGGGGCCGAGGCAGGGTGAACACTGAAGCTTTCTTT	CASSIGGRGRVNTEAFF
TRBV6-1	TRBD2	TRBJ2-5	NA	TGTGCCAGCAGTGGACTAGCGGGGGGGCAAGAGACCCAGTACTTC	CASSGLAGGQETQYF
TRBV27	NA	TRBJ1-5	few	TGTGCCAGCAGTTTACTAGGTTTCGAGCCCCAGCATTTT	CASSLLGFEPQHF
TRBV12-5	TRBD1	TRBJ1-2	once	TGTGCTAGTGGCCGACAGGGGGCCGAACACTATGGCTACACCTTC	CASGRQGAEHYGYTF
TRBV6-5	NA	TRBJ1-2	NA	TGTGCCAGTGTTCGAGGGTCCCTCTATGGCTACACCTTC	CASVRGSLYGYTF
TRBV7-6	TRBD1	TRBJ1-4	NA	TGTGCCAGCAGCCAACAGGGGGGAGAAAAACTGTTTTTT	CASSQQGGEKLFF
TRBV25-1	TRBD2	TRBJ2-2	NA	TGTGCCAGCAGTCGACGGACTAGCGGGGCCGGGGAGCTGTTTTTT	CASSRRTSGAGELFF
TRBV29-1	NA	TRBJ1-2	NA	TGCAGCGTTGAAGAATGGGACCGCATCAATCGCTACACCTTC	CSVEEWDRINRYTF
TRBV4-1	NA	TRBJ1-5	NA	TGCGCCAGCAGCCAGCTAGGGGGGGACGGTCAGCCCCAGCATTTT	CASSQLGGDGQPQHF
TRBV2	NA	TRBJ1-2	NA	TGTGCCAGCAGTGAGATTGTCACAGCCTATGGCTACACCTTC	CASSEIVTAYGYTF
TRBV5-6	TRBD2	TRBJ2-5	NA	TGTGCCAGCAGCGTAGCGGGGGGGCCAGAGACCCAGTACTTC	CASSVAGGPETQYF
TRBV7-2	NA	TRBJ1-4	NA	TGTGCCAGCAGCTCGCAGGTGGCAACTAATGAAAAACTGTTTTTT	CASSSQVATNEKLFF
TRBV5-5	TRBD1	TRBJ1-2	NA	TGTGCCAGCAGCCTTACAGGGGAAAGGATCTCTGACTTC	CASSLTGERISDF
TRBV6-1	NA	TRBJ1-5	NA	TGTGCCAGCAGCGCAGGGTGGTCGGATCAGCCCCAGCATTTT	CASSAGWSDQPQHF
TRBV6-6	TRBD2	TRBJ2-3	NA	TGTGCCAGCAGTGGGGGGGGTAGCGGGCCAGATACGCAGTATTTT	CASSGGGSGPDTQYF
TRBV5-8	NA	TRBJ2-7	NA	TGTGCCAGCAGCTTGGGGGGGGTAGACAGCGAGCAGTACTTC	CASSLGGVDSEQYF
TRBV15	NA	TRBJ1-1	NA	TGTGCCACCAGCAGAGCCGGAGGGGCGGGAGCTGAAGCTTTCTTT	CATSRAGGAGAEAFF
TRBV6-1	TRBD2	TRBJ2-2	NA	TGTGCCAGCAGTGACACGGGACTAGGGAACACCGGGGAGCTGTTTTTT	CASSDTGLGNTGELFF
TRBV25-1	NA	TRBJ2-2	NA	TGTGCCAGCAGTGTACAGGGTACGACCGGGGAGCTGTTTTTT	CASSVQGTTGELFF